A single sample is the source of the 9 T cell receptor beta chains below, sequenced in a study of regulatory T cells in long-lasting Graves disease. Through Arm-PCR of CDR3 regions and iRepertoire HTBI primers, TCR beta libraries were built. From the multiplex PCR reads, TCRdb called clonotypes with MiXCR, one entry per CDR3 protein. The sample records 600,000 to 850,000 distinct CDR3 sequences, about 32% being singletons. The time point: persistent/refractory GD, antithyroid drugs over 5 years with positive TRAb. Following extraction of RNA from PBMCs, that RNA was used to make the TCR library. The sequenced sample was peripheral blood mononuclear cells (PBMCs), obtained when the disease was refractory, from a patient treated with antithyroid drugs. The receptor set was obtained from a female donor with Graves disease.

The rearrangement uses TRBV25-1 and TRBJ2-7, with D perhaps matching TRBD1 or TRBD2 (5 bases each). Germline assignment: CDR1 MGHDK and CDR2 SYGVNS. The CDR3 is made up of 15 amino acids. The V and J ends lost 6 bases and 0 bases respectively, with 15 bases between them. The CDR3 DNA reads TGTGCCAGCAGCAAAGGGACCGAGAGCTCCTACGAGCAGTACTTC. Amino acids: CASSKGTESSYEQYF.

The CDR3 region is CSVRGPRTGELFF. The CDR3 DNA sequence: TGCAGCGTTCGGGGGCCTCGAACCGGGGAGCTGTTTTTT. This chain uses TRBV29-1 with TRBJ2-2; TRBD1 or TRBD2 may be the D gene (6 bases each). Germline CDR1 is SQVTM and CDR2 is ANQGSEA. Trimming took off 5 bases at V and 5 bases at J, with 12 bases between the two ends. This CDR3 spans 13 amino acids.

This clonotype was observed at least ten times. The V and J genes are TRBV2 and TRBJ1-4; perhaps TRBD1 as D (6 bases). Germline V gives CDR1 SNHLY, CDR2 FYNNEI. CDR3 length equals 16 residues. V was pared by 5 bases and J by 0 bases, with 13 bases between. The CDR3 reads CASSSRTAPTNEKLFF. CDR3 DNA sequence: TGTGCCAGCAGTAGTAGGACAGCCCCAACTAATGAAAAACTGTTTTTT.

The chain couples TRBV6-1 to TRBJ2-2; D remains ambiguous. Germline V gives CDR1 MNHNS, CDR2 SASEGT. V was clipped by 6 bases and J by 0 bases, with 8 bases between them. The CDR3 has 14 residues. The CDR3 nucleotides read TGTGCCAGCAGCGTTTTGTCGAACACCGGGGAGCTGTTTTTT. Translated: CASSVLSNTGELFF.

There are many counts of this clonotype. V gene TRBV2 combines with J gene TRBJ1-5; D remains unclear. The CDR3 has 13 amino acids. Germline assignment: CDR1 SNHLY and CDR2 FYNNEI. Between the trimmed V and J ends, which lost 3 bases and 4 bases, there was a span of 7 bases. CDR3 region: CASSDWRNQPQHF. Here the CDR3 DNA reads TGTGCCAGCAGTGATTGGAGAAATCAGCCCCAGCATTTT. Full variable domain (missing parts from reference TRBV2 and TRBJ1-5): EPEVTQTPSHQVTQMGQEVILRCVPISNHLYFYWYRQILGQKVEFLVSFYNNEISEKSEIFDDQFSVERPDGSNFTLKIRSTKLEDSAMYFCASSDWRNQPQHFGDGTRLSIL.

The rearrangement uses TRBV11-2 and TRBJ2-7; tentatively, D is TRBD2 (5 bases). CDR1 is SGHAT, CDR2 FQNNGV, per germline. The CDR3 has 15 amino acids. The V end was cut by 5 bases, the J end by 2 bases, with 16 bases between. The CDR3 nucleotides are TGTGCCAGCAGCCCAAGGAGGACCCTTCCCTACGAGCAGTACTTC. Protein: CASSPRRTLPYEQYF.

The chain carries TRBV4-2 and TRBJ2-5; TRBD1 matches at 10 bases. The germline gives CDR1 LGHNA, CDR2 YNFKEQ. The CDR3 runs 17 residues. J was trimmed by 4 bases and V by 4 bases; bases with no gene match: 12. The CDR3 nucleotides are TGTGCCAGCAGCCGTAACAACCGGGACAGGGGCGGAGAGACCCAGTACTTC. Protein product: CASSRNNRDRGGETQYF.

This clonotype occurred many times. One junction end disagrees with the germline gene, perhaps due to a read error. This chain uses TRBV2 with TRBJ1-4; TRBD1 aligns across 8 bases. CDR3 length: 14 residues. Germline CDR1 reads SNHLY; CDR2 reads FYNNEI. The CDR3 loop reads CASSEDRVTGWGLF. The CDR3 nucleotides read TGTGCCAGCAGTGAGGACAGGGTGACGGGTTGGGGACTTTTT. Filled out from reference TRBV2 and TRBJ1-4, the complete variable domain reads EPEVTQTPSHQVTQMGQEVILRCVPISNHLYFYWYRQILGQKVEFLVSFYNNEISEKSEIFDDQFSVERPDGSNFTLKIRSTKLEDSAMYFCASSEDRVTGWGLFGSGTQLSVL.

The genes are TRBV25-1 and TRBJ1-2; a possible D gene is TRBD1 (5 bases). CDR3 size: 13 residues. V was trimmed by 8 bases and J by 4 bases, leaving 14 bases between them. CDR1 MGHDK and CDR2 SYGVNS come from the germline V gene. CDR3 in DNA: TGTGCCAGCTCTGCAGGGCCGGTCTATGGCTACACCTTC. Its protein is CASSAGPVYGYTF.